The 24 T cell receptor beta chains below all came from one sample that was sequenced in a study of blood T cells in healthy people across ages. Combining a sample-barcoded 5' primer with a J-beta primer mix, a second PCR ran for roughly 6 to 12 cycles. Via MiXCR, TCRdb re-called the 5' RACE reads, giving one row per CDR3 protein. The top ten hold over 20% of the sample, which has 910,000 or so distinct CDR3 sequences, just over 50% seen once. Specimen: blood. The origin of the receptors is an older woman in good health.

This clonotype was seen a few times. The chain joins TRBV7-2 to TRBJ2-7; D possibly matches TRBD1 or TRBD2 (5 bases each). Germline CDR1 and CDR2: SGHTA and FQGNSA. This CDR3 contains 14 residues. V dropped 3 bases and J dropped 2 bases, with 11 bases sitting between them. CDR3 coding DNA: TGTGCCAGCAGCTTTGCTGGGACGGCCTACGAGCAGTACTTC. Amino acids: CASSFAGTAYEQYF.

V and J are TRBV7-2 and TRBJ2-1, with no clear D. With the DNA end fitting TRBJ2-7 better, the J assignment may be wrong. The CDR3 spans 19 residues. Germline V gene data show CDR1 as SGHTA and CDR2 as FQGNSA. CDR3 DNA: TGTGCCAGCAGCTTAAGGGCGGCCGACTCGGCAGTAACGGACTACGAGCAGTACTTC. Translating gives CASSLRAADSAVTDYEQYF.

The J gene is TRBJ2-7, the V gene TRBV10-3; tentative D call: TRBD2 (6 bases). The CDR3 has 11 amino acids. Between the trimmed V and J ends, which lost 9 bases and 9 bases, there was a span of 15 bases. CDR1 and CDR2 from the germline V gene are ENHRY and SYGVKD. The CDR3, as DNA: TGTGCCATAAGTAGGGACTGTTGGCAGTACTTC. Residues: CAISRDCWQYF.

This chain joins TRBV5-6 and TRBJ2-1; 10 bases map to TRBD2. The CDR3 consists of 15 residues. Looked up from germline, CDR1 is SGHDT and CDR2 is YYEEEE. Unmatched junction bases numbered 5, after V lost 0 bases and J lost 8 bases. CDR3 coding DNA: TGTGCCAGCAGCTTGGCTCTAGCGGGAGTCCATGAGCAGTTCTTC. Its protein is CASSLALAGVHEQFF.

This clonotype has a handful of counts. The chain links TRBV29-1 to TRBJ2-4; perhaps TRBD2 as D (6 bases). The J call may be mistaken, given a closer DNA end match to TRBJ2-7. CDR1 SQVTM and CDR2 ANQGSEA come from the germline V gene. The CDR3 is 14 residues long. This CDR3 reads CSVVLARAIYEQYF. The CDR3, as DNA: TGCAGCGTCGTACTAGCTCGGGCCATCTACGAGCAGTACTTC.

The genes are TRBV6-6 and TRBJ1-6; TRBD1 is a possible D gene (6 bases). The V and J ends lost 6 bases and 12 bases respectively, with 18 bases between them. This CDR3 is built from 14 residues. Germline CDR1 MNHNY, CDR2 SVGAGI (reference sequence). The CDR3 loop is CASRHLREGGPLHF. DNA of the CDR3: TGTGCCAGCAGACATCTCCGGGAAGGGGGACCCCTCCACTTT.

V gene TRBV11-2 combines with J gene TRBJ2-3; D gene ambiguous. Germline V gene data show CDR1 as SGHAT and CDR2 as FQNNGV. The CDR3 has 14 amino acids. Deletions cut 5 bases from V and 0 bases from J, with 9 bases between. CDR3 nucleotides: TGTGCCAGCAGCCCAACGACCAGCACAGATACGCAGTATTTT. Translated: CASSPTTSTDTQYF.

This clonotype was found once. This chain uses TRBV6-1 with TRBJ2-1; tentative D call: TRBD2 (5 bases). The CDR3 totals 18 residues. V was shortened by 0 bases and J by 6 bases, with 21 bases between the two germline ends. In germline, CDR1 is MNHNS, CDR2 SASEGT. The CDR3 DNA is TGTGCCAGCAGTGAAGCGGGATGGGGTGAGGGCTCGGGCAATGAGCAGTTCTTC. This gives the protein CASSEAGWGEGSGNEQFF.

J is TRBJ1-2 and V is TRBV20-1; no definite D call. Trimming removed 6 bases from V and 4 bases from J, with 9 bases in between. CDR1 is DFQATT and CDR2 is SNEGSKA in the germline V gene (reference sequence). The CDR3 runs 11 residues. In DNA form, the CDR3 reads TGCAGTGCCCCTTGGATCTATGGCTACACCTTC. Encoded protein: CSAPWIYGYTF.

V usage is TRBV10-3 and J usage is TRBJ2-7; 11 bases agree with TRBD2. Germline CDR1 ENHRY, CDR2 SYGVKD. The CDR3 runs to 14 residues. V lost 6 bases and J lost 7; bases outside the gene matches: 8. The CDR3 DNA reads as TGTGCCATCAGCATACTAGCGGGAGTTGGAGAGCAGTACTTC. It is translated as CAISILAGVGEQYF.

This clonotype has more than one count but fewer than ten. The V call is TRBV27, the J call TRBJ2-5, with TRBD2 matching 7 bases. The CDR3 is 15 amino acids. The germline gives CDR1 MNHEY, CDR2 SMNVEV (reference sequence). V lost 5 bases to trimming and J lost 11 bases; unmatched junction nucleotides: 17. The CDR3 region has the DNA TGTGCCAGCAGTCCCCCGGGACTACCGCTTCCAGAGCAGTACTTC. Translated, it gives CASSPPGLPLPEQYF.

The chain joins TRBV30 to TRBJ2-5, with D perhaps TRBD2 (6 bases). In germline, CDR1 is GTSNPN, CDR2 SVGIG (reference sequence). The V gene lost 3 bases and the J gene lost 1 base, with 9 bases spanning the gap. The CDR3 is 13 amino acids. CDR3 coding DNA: TGTGCCTGGAGCCGGGGGATCCAAGAGACCCAGTACTTC. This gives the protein CAWSRGIQETQYF. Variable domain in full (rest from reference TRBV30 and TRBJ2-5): SQTIHQWPATLVQPVGSPLSLECTVEGTSNPNLYWYRQAAGRGLQLLFYSVGIGQISSEVPQNLSASRPQDRQFILSSKKLLLSDSGFYLCAWSRGIQETQYFGPGTRLLVL.

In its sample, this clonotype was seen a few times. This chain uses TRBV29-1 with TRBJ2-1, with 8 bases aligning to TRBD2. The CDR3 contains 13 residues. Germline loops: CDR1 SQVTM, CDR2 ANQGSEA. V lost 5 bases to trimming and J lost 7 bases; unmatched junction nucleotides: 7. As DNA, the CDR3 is TGCAGCGTTCTCAGCGGGAGCGGTAATGAGCAGTTCTTC. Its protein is CSVLSGSGNEQFF.

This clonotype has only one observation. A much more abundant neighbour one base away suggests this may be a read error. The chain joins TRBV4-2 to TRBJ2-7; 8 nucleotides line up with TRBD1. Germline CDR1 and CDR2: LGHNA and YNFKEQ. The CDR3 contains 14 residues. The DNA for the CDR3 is TGTGCCAGCAGCCGAGGACAGGGCTCCTACGAGCGGTACTTC. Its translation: CASSRGQGSYERYF.

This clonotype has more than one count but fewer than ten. This CDR3 reads CASRTGVHYGYTF. The CDR3 bases are TGTGCCAGCAGAACAGGGGTCCACTATGGCTACACCTTC. The chain combines TRBV12-3 or TRBV12-4 with TRBJ1-2; 7 nucleotides agree with TRBD1. V was pared by 6 bases and J by 3 bases, with 4 bases of the junction left unmatched. The CDR3 extends over 13 amino acids.

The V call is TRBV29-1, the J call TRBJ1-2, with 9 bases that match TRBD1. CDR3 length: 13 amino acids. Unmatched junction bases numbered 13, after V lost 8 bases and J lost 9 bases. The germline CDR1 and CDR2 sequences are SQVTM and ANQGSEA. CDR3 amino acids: CSTDGQGPRSYTF. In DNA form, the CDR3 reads TGCAGCACCGATGGACAGGGGCCACGGAGCTACACCTTC. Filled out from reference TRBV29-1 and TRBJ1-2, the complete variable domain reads SAVISQKPSRDICQRGTSLTIQCQVDSQVTMMFWYRQQPGQSLTLIATANQGSEATYESGFVIDKFPISRPNLTFSTLTVSNMSPEDSSIYLCSTDGQGPRSYTFGSGTRLTVV.

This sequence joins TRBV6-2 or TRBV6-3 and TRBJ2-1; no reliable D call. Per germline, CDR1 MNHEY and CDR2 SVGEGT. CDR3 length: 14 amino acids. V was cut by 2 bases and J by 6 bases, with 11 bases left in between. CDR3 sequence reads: CASSYIGLVNEQFF. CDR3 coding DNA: TGTGCCAGCAGTTACATCGGTTTGGTCAATGAGCAGTTCTTC.

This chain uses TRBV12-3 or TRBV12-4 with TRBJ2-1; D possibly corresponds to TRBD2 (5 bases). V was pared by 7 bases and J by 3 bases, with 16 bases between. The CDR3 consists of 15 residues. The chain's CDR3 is CASKPSREIYNEQFF. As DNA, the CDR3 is TGTGCCAGCAAACCAAGTAGGGAGATCTACAATGAGCAGTTCTTC.

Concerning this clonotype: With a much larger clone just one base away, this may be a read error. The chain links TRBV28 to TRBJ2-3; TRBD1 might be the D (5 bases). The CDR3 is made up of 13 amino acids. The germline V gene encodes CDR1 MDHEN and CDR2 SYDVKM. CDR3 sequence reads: CASRDTSTDTRYF. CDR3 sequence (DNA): TGTGCCAGCAGGGACACCAGCACAGATACGCGGTATTTT.

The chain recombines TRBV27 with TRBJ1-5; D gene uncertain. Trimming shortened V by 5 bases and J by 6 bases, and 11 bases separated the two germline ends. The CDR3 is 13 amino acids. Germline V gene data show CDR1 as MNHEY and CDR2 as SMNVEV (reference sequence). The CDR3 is CASSLRWGQPQHF. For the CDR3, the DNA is TGTGCCAGCAGTCTGCGCTGGGGTCAGCCCCAGCATTTT.

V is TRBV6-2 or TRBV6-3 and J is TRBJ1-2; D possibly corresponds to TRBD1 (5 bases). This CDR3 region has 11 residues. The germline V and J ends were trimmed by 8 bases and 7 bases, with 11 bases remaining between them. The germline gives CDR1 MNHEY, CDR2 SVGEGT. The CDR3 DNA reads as TGTGCCAGCGGGGGAATCCGTGGCTACACCTTC. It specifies CASGGIRGYTF.

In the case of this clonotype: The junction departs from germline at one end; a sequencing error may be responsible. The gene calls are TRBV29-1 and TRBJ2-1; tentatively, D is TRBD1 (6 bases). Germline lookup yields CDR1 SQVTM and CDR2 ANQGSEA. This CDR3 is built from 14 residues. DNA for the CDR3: TGCGGCGTTGACAGGCCAGGGAACTGGAATGAGCAGTTCTTC. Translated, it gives CGVDRPGNWNEQFF.

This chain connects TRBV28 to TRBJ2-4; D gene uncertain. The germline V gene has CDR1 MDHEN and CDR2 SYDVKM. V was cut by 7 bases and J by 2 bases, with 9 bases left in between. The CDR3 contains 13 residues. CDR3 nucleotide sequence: TGTGCCAGCACCCTGCGGTCCAAAAACATTCAGTACTTC. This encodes CASTLRSKNIQYF.

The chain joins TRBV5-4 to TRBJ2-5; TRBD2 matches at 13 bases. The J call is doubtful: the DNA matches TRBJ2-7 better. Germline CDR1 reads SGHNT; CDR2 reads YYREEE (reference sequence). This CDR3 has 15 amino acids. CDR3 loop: CASSLRGLAGYEQYF. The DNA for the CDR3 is TGTGCCAGCAGCTTGCGGGGACTAGCGGGATACGAGCAGTACTTC.